The clone carrying this T cell receptor (beta chain) was seen only a few times. This sample stems from a study of blood T cell repertoires in COVID-19. For the study at large: The United States, Italy and Spain provided the acute and convalescent COVID-19 samples.

V lost 5 bases and J lost 6, with 14 bases in between. Germline lookup yields CDR1 SGHAT and CDR2 FQNNGV. This CDR3 is built from 13 residues. Repertoires were generated with immunoSEQ multiplex PCR, while TCRdb's copy carries only in-frame clones and drops some. The sample holds about 100,000 clones, roughly 90% seen once. This chain links TRBV11-2 with TRBJ2-7; D is perhaps TRBD2 (5 bases). The sequence was collected from a man aged 40-50 years with active or convalescent COVID-19. The sample comprised peripheral blood. CDR3 in DNA: TGTGCCAGCAGCAGGGAGTCTAGCACCGAGCAGTACTTC. Its translation is CASSRESSTEQYF. The variable domain in full, completed from reference TRBV11-2 and TRBJ2-7, reads EAGVAQSPRYKIIEKRQSVAFWCNPISGHATLYWYQQILGQGPKLLIQFQNNGVVDDSQLPKDRFSAERLKGVDSTLKIQPAKLEDSAVYLCASSRESSTEQYFGPGTRLTVT.